This record covers a single T cell receptor (beta chain). Its cognate antigen is unknown. The sample originates from a study of shared clonotypes between healthy human individuals. Study results and caveats: Relative to clonotypes present in all four donors, those not shared had lower generation probabilities. Investigators collected only blood, and repertoires in tissues likely differ.

The protocol was immunoSEQ multiplex PCR, while the TCRdb copy is restricted to in-frame clones and leaves out a portion. Of hundreds of thousands of clones in the sample, almost 97% were seen once. V shed 6 bases and J shed 7 bases, with 13 bases lying between them. This CDR3 contains 11 residues. Germline CDR1 GTSNPN, CDR2 SVGIG (reference sequence). Sequencing used naive CD4+ T cells sorted from blood. Subset in this sample: CD45RA+ positively selected. The sequence derives from a woman in her 30s in good health. The chain has TRBV30 and TRBJ2-7; D remains unclear. CDR3 bases: TGTGCCTGCCTTACGGTAGGGGAGCAGTACTTC. The encoded protein is CACLTVGEQYF. Full variable domain (missing parts from reference TRBV30 and TRBJ2-7): SQTIHQWPATLVQPVGSPLSLECTVEGTSNPNLYWYRQAAGRGLQLLFYSVGIGQISSEVPQNLSASRPQDRQFILSSKKLLLSDSGFYLCACLTVGEQYFGPGTRLTVT.